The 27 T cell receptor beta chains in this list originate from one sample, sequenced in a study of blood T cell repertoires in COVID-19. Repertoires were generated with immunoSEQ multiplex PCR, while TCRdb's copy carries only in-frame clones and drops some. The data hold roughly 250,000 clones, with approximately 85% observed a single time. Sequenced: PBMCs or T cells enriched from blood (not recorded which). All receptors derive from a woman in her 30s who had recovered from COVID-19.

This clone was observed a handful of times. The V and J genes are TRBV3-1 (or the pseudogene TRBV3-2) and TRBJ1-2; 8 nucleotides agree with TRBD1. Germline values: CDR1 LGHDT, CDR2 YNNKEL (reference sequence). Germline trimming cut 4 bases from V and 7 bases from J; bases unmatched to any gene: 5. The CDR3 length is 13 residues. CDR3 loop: CASSPDRGGGYTF. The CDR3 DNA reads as TGTGCCAGCAGCCCCGACAGGGGAGGTGGCTACACCTTC.

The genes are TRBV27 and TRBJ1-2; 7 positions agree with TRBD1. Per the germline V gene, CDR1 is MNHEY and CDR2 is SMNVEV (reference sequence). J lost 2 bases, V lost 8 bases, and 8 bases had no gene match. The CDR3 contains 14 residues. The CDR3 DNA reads TGTGCCAGCGGCATACAGGGGACCAACTATGGCTACACCTTC. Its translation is CASGIQGTNYGYTF.

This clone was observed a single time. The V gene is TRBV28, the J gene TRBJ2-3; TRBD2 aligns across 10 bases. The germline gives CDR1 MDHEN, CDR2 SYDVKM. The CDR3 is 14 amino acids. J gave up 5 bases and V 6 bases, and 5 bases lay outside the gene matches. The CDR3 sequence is CASRSGGAVDTQYF. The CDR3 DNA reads TGTGCCAGCAGAAGCGGGGGGGCCGTAGATACGCAGTATTTT.

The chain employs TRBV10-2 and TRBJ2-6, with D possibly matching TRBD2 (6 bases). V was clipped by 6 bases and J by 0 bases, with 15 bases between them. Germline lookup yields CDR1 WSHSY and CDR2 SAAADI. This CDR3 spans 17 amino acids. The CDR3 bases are TGCGCCAGCAGGACGCGGGACCCATCCTCTGGGGCCAACGTCCTGACTTTC. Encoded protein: CASRTRDPSSGANVLTF.

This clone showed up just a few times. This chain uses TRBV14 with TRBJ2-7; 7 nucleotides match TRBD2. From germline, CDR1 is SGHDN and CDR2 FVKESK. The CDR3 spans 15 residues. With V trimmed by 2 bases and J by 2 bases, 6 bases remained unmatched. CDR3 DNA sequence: TGTGCCAGCAGCCAATCCGGACTAGTCCCCTACGAGCAGTACTTC. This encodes CASSQSGLVPYEQYF. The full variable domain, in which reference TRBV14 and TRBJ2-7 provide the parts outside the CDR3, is EAGVTQFPSHSVIEKGQTVTLRCDPISGHDNLYWYRRVMGKEIKFLLHFVKESKQDESGMPNNRFLAERTGGTYSTLKVQPAELEDSGVYFCASSQSGLVPYEQYFGPGTRLTVT.

In nucleotides, the CDR3 is TGTGCCAGCAGCTATTCCAGCGCCTTCTCCTACGAGCAGTACTTC. It codes for CASSYSSAFSYEQYF. The chain employs TRBV5-6 and TRBJ2-7; D remains unclear. CDR3 size: 15 residues. Germline lookup yields CDR1 SGHDT and CDR2 YYEEEE. The V and J ends lost 3 bases and 0 bases respectively, with 13 bases between them.

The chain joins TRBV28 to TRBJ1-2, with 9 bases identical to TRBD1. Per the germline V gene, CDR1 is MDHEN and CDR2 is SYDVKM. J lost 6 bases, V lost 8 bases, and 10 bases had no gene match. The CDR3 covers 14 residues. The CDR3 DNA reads TGTGCCAGCGGGGTGGACAGGGGTGTCGATGGCTACACCTTC. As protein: CASGVDRGVDGYTF.

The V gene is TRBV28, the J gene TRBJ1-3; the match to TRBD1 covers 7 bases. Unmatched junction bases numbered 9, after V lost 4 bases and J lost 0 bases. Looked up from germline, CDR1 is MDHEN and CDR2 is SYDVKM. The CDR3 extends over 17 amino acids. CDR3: CASSSIDRASSGNTIYF. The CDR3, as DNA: TGTGCCAGCAGTTCCATCGACAGGGCGAGCTCTGGAAACACCATATATTTT. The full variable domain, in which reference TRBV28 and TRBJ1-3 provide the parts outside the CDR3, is DVKVTQSSRYLVKRTGEKVFLECVQDMDHENMFWYRQDPGLGLRLIYFSYDVKMKEKGDIPEGYSVSREKKERFSLILESASTNQTSMYLCASSSIDRASSGNTIYFGEGSWLTVV.

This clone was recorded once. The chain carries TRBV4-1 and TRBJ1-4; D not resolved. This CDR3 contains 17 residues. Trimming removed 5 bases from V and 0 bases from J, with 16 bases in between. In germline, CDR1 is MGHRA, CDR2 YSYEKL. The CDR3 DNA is TGCGCCAGCAGCTGGAGTGGTTCTGGATCAACTAATGAAAAACTGTTTTTT. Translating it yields CASSWSGSGSTNEKLFF.

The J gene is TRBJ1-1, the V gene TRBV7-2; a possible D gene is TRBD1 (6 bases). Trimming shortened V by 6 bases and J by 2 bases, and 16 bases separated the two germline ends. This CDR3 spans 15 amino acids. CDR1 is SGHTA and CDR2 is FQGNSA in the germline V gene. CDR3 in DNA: TGTGCCAGCAGAATTAGCTCGGGGGGCAACACTGAAGCTTTCTTT. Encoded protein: CASRISSGGNTEAFF.

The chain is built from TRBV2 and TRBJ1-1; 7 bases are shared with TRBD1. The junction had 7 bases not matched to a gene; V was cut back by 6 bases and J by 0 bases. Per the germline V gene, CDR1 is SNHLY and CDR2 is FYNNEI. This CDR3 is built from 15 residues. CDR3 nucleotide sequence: TGTGCCAGCAGCGTACGGGACAGCCTGAACACTGAAGCTTTCTTT. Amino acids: CASSVRDSLNTEAFF.

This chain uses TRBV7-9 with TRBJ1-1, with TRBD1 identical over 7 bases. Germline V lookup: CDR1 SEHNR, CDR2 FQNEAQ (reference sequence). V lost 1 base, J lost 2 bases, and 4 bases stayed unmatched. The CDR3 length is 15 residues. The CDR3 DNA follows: TGTGCCAGCAGCTTAGAGCAGGGGGTCAACACTGAAGCTTTCTTT. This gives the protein CASSLEQGVNTEAFF.

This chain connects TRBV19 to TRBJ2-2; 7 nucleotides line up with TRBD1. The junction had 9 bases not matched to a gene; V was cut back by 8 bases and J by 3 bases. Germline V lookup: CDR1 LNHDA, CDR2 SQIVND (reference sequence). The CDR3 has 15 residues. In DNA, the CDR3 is TGTGCCAGTCTACGGGACAGTCGCTACACCGGGGAGCTGTTTTTT. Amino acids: CASLRDSRYTGELFF.

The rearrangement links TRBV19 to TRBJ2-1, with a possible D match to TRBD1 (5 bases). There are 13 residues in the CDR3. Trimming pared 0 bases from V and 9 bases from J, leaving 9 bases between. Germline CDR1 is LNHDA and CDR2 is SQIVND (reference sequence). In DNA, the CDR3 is TGTGCCAGTAGTATAGATTCAGGGCTTGAGCAGTTCTTC. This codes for CASSIDSGLEQFF.

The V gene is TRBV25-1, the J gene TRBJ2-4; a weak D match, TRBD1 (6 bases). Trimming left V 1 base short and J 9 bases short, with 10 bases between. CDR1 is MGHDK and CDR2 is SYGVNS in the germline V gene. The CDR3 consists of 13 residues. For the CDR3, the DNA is TGTGCCAGCAGTGAATCGCAAGGGGGCATTCAGTACTTC. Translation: CASSESQGGIQYF. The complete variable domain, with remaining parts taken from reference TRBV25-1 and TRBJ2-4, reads EADIYQTPRYLVIGTGKKITLECSQTMGHDKMYWYQQDPGMELHLIHYSYGVNSTEKGDLSSESTVSRIRTEHFPLTLESARPSHTSQYLCASSESQGGIQYFGAGTRLSVL.

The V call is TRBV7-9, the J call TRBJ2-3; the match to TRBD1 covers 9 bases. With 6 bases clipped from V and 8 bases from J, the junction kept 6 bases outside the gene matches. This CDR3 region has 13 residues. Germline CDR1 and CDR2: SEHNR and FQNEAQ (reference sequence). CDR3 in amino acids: CASRLKTGGTQYF. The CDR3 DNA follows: TGTGCCAGCAGATTGAAGACAGGGGGTACGCAGTATTTT.

DNA of the CDR3: TGTGCCATCAGTGGGGGTACCGGGCGGGACACTGAAGCTTTCTTT. Protein product: CAISGGTGRDTEAFF. The V call is TRBV10-3, the J call TRBJ1-1; D is uncertain. Deletions cut 4 bases from V and 3 bases from J, with 15 bases between. The CDR3 has 15 amino acids. Germline loops: CDR1 ENHRY, CDR2 SYGVKD.

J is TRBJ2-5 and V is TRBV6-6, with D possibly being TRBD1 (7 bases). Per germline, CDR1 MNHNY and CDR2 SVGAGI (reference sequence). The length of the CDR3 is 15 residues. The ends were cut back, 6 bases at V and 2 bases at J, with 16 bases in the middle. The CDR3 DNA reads TGTGCCAGCAGCCGGGGGACAGCTAAACAAGAGACCCAGTACTTC. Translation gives CASSRGTAKQETQYF.

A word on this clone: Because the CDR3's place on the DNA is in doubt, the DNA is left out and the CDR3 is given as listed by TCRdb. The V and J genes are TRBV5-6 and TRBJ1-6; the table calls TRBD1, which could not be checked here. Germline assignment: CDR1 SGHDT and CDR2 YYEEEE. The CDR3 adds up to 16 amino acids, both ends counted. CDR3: CASSLSGQSPLWESPF.

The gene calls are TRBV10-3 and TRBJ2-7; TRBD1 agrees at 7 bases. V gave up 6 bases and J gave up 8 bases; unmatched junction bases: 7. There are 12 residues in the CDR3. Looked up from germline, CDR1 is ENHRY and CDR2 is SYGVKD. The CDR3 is CAISQTGPQQYF. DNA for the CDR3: TGTGCCATCAGCCAGACAGGGCCACAGCAGTACTTC.

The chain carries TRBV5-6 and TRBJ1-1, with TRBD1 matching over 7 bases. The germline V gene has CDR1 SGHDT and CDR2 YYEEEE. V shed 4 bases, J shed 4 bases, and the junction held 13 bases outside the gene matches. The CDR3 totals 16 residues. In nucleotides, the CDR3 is TGTGCCAGCAGCCTACGACAGGGATTCCGAGTCACTGAAGCTTTCTTT. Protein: CASSLRQGFRVTEAFF. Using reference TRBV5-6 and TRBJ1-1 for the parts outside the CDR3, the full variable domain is DAGVTQSPTHLIKTRGQQVTLRCSPKSGHDTVSWYQQALGQGPQFIFQYYEEEERQRGNFPDRFSGHQFPNYSSELNVNALLLGDSALYLCASSLRQGFRVTEAFFGQGTRLTVV.

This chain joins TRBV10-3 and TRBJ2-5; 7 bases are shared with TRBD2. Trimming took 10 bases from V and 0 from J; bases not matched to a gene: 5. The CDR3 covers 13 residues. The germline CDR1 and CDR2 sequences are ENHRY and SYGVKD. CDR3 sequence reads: CATGTTYQETQYF. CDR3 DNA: TGTGCCACCGGGACTACCTACCAAGAGACCCAGTACTTC.

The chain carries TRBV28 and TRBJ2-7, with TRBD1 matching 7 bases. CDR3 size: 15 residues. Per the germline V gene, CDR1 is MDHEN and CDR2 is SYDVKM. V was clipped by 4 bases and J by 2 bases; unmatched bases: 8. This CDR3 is CASSSGTDGTYEQYF. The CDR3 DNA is TGTGCCAGCAGTTCAGGGACAGACGGGACCTACGAGCAGTACTTC. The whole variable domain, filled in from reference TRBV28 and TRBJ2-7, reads DVKVTQSSRYLVKRTGEKVFLECVQDMDHENMFWYRQDPGLGLRLIYFSYDVKMKEKGDIPEGYSVSREKKERFSLILESASTNQTSMYLCASSSGTDGTYEQYFGPGTRLTVT.

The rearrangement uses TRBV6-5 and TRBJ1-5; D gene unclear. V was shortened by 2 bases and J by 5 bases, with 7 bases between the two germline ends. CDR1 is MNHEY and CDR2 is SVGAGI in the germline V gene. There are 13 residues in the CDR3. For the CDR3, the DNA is TGTGCCAGCAGTTACCGGTTCGATCAGCCCCAGCATTTT. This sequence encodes CASSYRFDQPQHF.

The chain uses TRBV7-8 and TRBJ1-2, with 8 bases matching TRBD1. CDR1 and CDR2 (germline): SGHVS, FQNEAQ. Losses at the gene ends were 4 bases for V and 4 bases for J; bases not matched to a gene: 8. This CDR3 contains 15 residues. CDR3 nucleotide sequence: TGTGCCAGCAGCTCCTTCAGGACAGGGACCTATGGCTACACCTTC. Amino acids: CASSSFRTGTYGYTF.

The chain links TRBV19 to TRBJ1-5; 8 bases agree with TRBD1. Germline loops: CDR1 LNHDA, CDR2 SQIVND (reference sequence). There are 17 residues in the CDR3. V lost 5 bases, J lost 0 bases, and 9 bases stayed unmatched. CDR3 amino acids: CASSSQGAIYSNQPQHF. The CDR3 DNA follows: TGTGCCAGTAGTTCTCAGGGGGCTATCTATAGCAATCAGCCCCAGCATTTT.

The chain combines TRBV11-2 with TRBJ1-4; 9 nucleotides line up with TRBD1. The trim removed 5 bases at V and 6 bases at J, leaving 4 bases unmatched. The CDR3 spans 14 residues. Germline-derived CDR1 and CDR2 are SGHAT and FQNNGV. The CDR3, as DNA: TGTGCCAGCAGCATTGGACAGGGGCATGAAAAACTGTTTTTT. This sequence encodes CASSIGQGHEKLFF.